This TCR beta chain stems from a study of regulatory T cells in long-lasting Graves disease. On this clonotype: Its antigen remains unidentified.

The time point is: newly diagnosed GD, antithyroid drugs for less than 3 months. From PBMCs, RNA was extracted and then used to make the TCR library. Relying on iRepertoire HTBI primers and Arm-PCR of CDR3 regions, the team built TCR beta libraries. TCRdb reprocessed the multiplex PCR reads with MiXCR, giving one entry per CDR3 protein. The sample has 410,000 or so distinct CDR3 sequences; 15% are singletons. Germline CDR1 LNHDA, CDR2 SQIVND (reference sequence). J lost 4 bases, V lost 5 bases, and 6 bases had no gene match. CDR3 length: 15 residues. Overall study findings and caveats: Sharing of public clonotypes was greater in persistent patients (about 2,700) than in new patients (about 970).

These data were also filed under a second study, of T cells in Graves' hyperthyroidism and ophthalmopathy. According to that study: Uncontrolled infection, other autoimmune disease, pregnancy or lactation led to exclusion. Ophthalmopathy, as predicted by the model, came a median approximately 6.5 months after the prediction.

The V call is TRBV19, the J call TRBJ2-3; 10 bases are a match to TRBD2. This specimen was peripheral blood mononuclear cells (PBMCs), taken at new diagnosis, from a patient treated with antithyroid drugs. The source of this sequence is a woman under 40 with Graves disease. The CDR3 reads CASSAPGLAPDTQYF. CDR3 nucleotide sequence: TGTGCCAGTAGTGCGCCGGGACTAGCGCCAGATACGCAGTATTTT.